The rows below give T cell receptor beta chains drawn from one sample of a study of T cells in Graves' hyperthyroidism and ophthalmopathy. Via MiXCR, TCRdb re-called the multiplex PCR reads, giving one row per CDR3 protein. The sample yields 300,000 to 350,000 distinct CDR3 sequences, approximately 13% seen once. Specimen: blood. The source is a young woman with Graves' hyperthyroidism. Each CDR3 is given with its conserved first and last residue. A D gene is named only where the DNA matches it firmly. Clone size is stated in some rows and not others, as once, few, many or a class when expanded.

J gene: TRBJ1-6; V gene: TRBV28; clone size: many; D gene: NA; CDR3 protein: CASYSLDPPLHF; CDR3 DNA: TGTGCCAGCTATTCTCTCGATCCACCCCTCCACTTT
J gene: TRBJ1-1; V gene: TRBV4-1; clone size: few; D gene: NA; CDR3 protein: CASSQGPVNTEAFF; CDR3 DNA: TGCGCCAGCAGCCAAGGTCCAGTGAACACTGAAGCTTTCTTT
J gene: TRBJ1-2; V gene: TRBV28; clone size: few; D gene: TRBD1; CDR3 protein: CASSWAGTGGDGYTF; CDR3 DNA: TGTGCCAGCAGTTGGGCCGGGACAGGGGGCGATGGCTACACCTTC
J gene: TRBJ2-3; V gene: TRBV20-1; clone size: many; D gene: NA; CDR3 protein: CSARGAQGDTQYF; CDR3 DNA: TGCAGTGCTAGGGGGGCTCAGGGGGATACGCAGTATTTT
J gene: TRBJ1-6; V gene: TRBV19; clone size: NA; D gene: NA; CDR3 protein: CASSMSRSWNSPLHF; CDR3 DNA: TGTGCCAGTAGTATGAGTCGATCCTGGAATTCACCCCTCCACTTT
J gene: TRBJ2-1; V gene: TRBV6-1; clone size: NA; D gene: NA; CDR3 protein: CASGELVNEQFF; CDR3 DNA: TGTGCCAGCGGCGAACTTGTCAATGAGCAGTTCTTC
J gene: TRBJ2-4; V gene: TRBV19; clone size: many; D gene: TRBD2; CDR3 protein: CASSIGTGGSKAKNIQYF; CDR3 DNA: TGTGCCAGTAGTATAGGGACGGGAGGATCGAAGGCCAAAAACATTCAGTACTTC
J gene: TRBJ1-1; V gene: TRBV19; clone size: many; D gene: NA; CDR3 protein: CATAERVGRDEAFF; CDR3 DNA: TGTGCTACGGCGGAACGGGTTGGTCGTGATGAAGCTTTCTTT
J gene: TRBJ2-7; V gene: TRBV28; clone size: many; D gene: TRBD2; CDR3 protein: CASSWPGLGSYEQYF; CDR3 DNA: TGTGCCAGCAGTTGGCCGGGACTAGGGTCCTACGAGCAGTACTTC
J gene: TRBJ2-1; V gene: TRBV5-1; clone size: many; D gene: TRBD2; CDR3 protein: CASNRASGVNEQFF; CDR3 DNA: TGCGCCAGTAACCGGGCTAGCGGCGTCAATGAGCAGTTCTTC
J gene: TRBJ1-4; V gene: TRBV7-9; clone size: NA; D gene: NA; CDR3 protein: CASSRAGTDVKQLFF; CDR3 DNA: TGTGCCAGCAGCCGAGCCGGGACGGACGTGAAACAACTGTTTTTT
J gene: TRBJ2-3; V gene: TRBV4-2; clone size: few; D gene: TRBD2; CDR3 protein: CASSQEATGGGTDTQYF; CDR3 DNA: TGTGCCAGCAGCCAAGAGGCGACGGGAGGGGGCACAGATACGCAGTATTTT
J gene: TRBJ2-5; V gene: TRBV6-1; clone size: many; D gene: NA; CDR3 protein: CASVYRQETQYF; CDR3 DNA: TGTGCCAGCGTTTACAGGCAAGAGACCCAGTACTTC
J gene: TRBJ2-7; V gene: TRBV15; clone size: few; D gene: TRBD1; CDR3 protein: CATSRGTGSYEQYF; CDR3 DNA: TGTGCCACCAGCAGAGGGACAGGATCTTACGAGCAGTACTTC
J gene: TRBJ2-3; V gene: TRBV3-1; clone size: NA; D gene: NA; CDR3 protein: CASSAPGTIPTDAQYF; CDR3 DNA: TGTGCCAGCAGCGCCCCCGGAACAATACCCACAGATGCGCAGTATTTT
J gene: TRBJ2-7; V gene: TRBV7-9; clone size: few; D gene: TRBD2; CDR3 protein: CASSLTAGGYEQYF; CDR3 DNA: TGTGCCAGCAGCTTAACAGCGGGAGGTTACGAGCAGTACTTC
J gene: TRBJ2-2; V gene: TRBV4-3; clone size: NA; D gene: NA; CDR3 protein: CASSQERVTGELFF; CDR3 DNA: TGCGCCAGCAGCCAAGAGAGGGTTACCGGGGAGCTGTTTTTT
J gene: TRBJ2-3; V gene: TRBV13; clone size: NA; D gene: TRBD1; CDR3 protein: CASSSQPGQGTDYTDTQYF; CDR3 DNA: TGTGCCAGCAGCAGCCAGCCGGGACAGGGGACCGACTACACAGATACGCAGTATTTT
J gene: TRBJ2-2; V gene: TRBV19; clone size: NA; D gene: TRBD2; CDR3 protein: CASSSSGANTGELFF; CDR3 DNA: TGTGCCAGTAGTTCTAGCGGGGCGAACACCGGGGAGCTGTTTTTT
J gene: TRBJ1-6; V gene: TRBV3-1; clone size: few; D gene: TRBD1; CDR3 protein: CASSRTGDNSPLHF; CDR3 DNA: TGTGCCAGCAGCCGGACAGGGGATAATTCACCCCTCCACTTT
J gene: TRBJ2-3; V gene: TRBV12-3/TRBV12-4; clone size: many; D gene: TRBD2; CDR3 protein: CASSLLVAGAGTDTQYF; CDR3 DNA: TGTGCCAGCAGTTTATTGGTAGCGGGAGCTGGCACAGATACGCAGTATTTT
J gene: TRBJ2-3; V gene: TRBV6-5; clone size: many; D gene: NA; CDR3 protein: CASSYLQAPTDTQYF; CDR3 DNA: TGTGCCAGCAGTTACCTCCAGGCCCCCACAGATACGCAGTATTTT
J gene: TRBJ2-5; V gene: TRBV7-2; clone size: many; D gene: NA; CDR3 protein: CASSLGLGRAGETQYF; CDR3 DNA: TGTGCCAGCAGCTTAGGATTGGGACGGGCGGGGGAGACCCAGTACTTC
J gene: TRBJ2-6; V gene: TRBV24-1; clone size: NA; D gene: NA; CDR3 protein: CATSDVISGANVLTF; CDR3 DNA: TGTGCCACCAGTGATGTAATCTCTGGGGCCAACGTCCTGACTTTC
J gene: TRBJ2-7; V gene: TRBV6-6; clone size: few; D gene: NA; CDR3 protein: CASSYSLAYEQYF; CDR3 DNA: TGTGCCAGCAGTTACTCCCTAGCTTACGAGCAGTACTTC
J gene: TRBJ2-2; V gene: TRBV7-9; clone size: few; D gene: NA; CDR3 protein: CASSLHPMATGELFF; CDR3 DNA: TGTGCCAGCAGCTTACACCCGATGGCCACCGGGGAGCTGTTTTTT
J gene: TRBJ2-1; V gene: TRBV20-1; clone size: many; D gene: TRBD2; CDR3 protein: CSARRLAGGPYEQFF; CDR3 DNA: TGCAGTGCTAGAAGACTAGCGGGAGGGCCCTATGAGCAGTTCTTC
J gene: TRBJ1-5; V gene: TRBV20-1; clone size: NA; D gene: TRBD1; CDR3 protein: CSASDTQGAEAQHF; CDR3 DNA: TGCAGTGCTTCGGATACTCAGGGGGCCGAGGCCCAGCATTTT
J gene: TRBJ2-1; V gene: TRBV30; clone size: NA; D gene: TRBD1; CDR3 protein: CAFLVLGTGGYNEQFF; CDR3 DNA: TGTGCCTTCCTAGTCTTGGGGACAGGGGGCTACAATGAGCAGTTCTTC
J gene: TRBJ2-2; V gene: TRBV7-9; clone size: NA; D gene: NA; CDR3 protein: CASSSWELITGELFF; CDR3 DNA: TGTGCCAGCAGCTCGTGGGAGCTGATCACCGGGGAGCTGTTTTTT
J gene: TRBJ2-1; V gene: TRBV28; clone size: NA; D gene: NA; CDR3 protein: CASSSGLGSYNEQFF; CDR3 DNA: TGTGCCAGCAGTTCCGGGTTAGGCTCCTACAATGAGCAGTTCTTC
J gene: TRBJ2-1; V gene: TRBV7-2; clone size: many; D gene: NA; CDR3 protein: CASSVGYRVGGNEQFF; CDR3 DNA: TGTGCCAGCAGCGTAGGGTACAGGGTGGGGGGCAATGAGCAGTTCTTC
J gene: TRBJ2-7; V gene: TRBV2; clone size: many; D gene: NA; CDR3 protein: CASRVVSYEQYF; CDR3 DNA: TGTGCCAGCAGGGTTGTCAGTTACGAGCAGTACTTC
J gene: TRBJ2-4; V gene: TRBV20-1; clone size: few; D gene: NA; CDR3 protein: CSAPLPGENIQYF; CDR3 DNA: TGCAGTGCCCCATTACCAGGGGAAAACATTCAGTACTTC
J gene: TRBJ2-7; V gene: TRBV18; clone size: few; D gene: NA; CDR3 protein: CASSHGSSYEQYF; CDR3 DNA: TGTGCCAGCTCACACGGGAGTTCCTACGAGCAGTACTTC
J gene: TRBJ2-1; V gene: TRBV7-2; clone size: many; D gene: TRBD2; CDR3 protein: CASSLVSTSGHNEQFF; CDR3 DNA: TGTGCCAGCAGCTTAGTCTCGACTAGCGGGCACAATGAGCAGTTCTTC
J gene: TRBJ2-3; V gene: TRBV7-2; clone size: NA; D gene: NA; CDR3 protein: CASSLREPNTQYF; CDR3 DNA: TGTGCCAGCAGCCTTCGGGAGCCAAATACGCAGTATTTT
J gene: TRBJ2-1; V gene: TRBV20-1; clone size: NA; D gene: NA; CDR3 protein: CSASARDASSYNEQFF; CDR3 DNA: TGCAGTGCTAGCGCCAGGGACGCTAGCTCCTACAATGAGCAGTTCTTC
J gene: TRBJ1-5; V gene: TRBV6-1; clone size: many; D gene: NA; CDR3 protein: CASSLRRENQPQHF; CDR3 DNA: TGTGCCAGCAGTCTCCGACGGGAAAATCAGCCCCAGCATTTT
J gene: TRBJ1-5; V gene: TRBV7-8; clone size: NA; D gene: TRBD1; CDR3 protein: CASSLEAGGINQPQHF; CDR3 DNA: TGTGCCAGCAGCTTAGAAGCAGGGGGGATCAATCAGCCCCAGCATTTT
J gene: TRBJ2-3; V gene: TRBV24-1; clone size: many; D gene: NA; CDR3 protein: CATSDTGPGSTDTQYF; CDR3 DNA: TGTGCCACCAGTGATACGGGCCCTGGCAGCACAGATACGCAGTATTTT